The 28 T cell receptor beta chains presented below share a single source sample, sequenced in a study of PD-L1 blockade in urothelial cancer. The method was immunoSEQ multiplex PCR; TCRdb's version includes in-frame clones alone and lacks a portion of them. The sample contains more than 35,000 clones, around 80% of which appear only once. This specimen consisted of PBMCs, obtained around atezolizumab (anti-PD-L1) treatment. All receptors derive from a man in his 70s with urothelial cancer.

The chain links TRBV27 to TRBJ2-7; D call uncertain. Germline CDR1 is MNHEY and CDR2 is SMNVEV (reference sequence). V was clipped by 3 bases and J by 3 bases, with 3 bases between them. The CDR3 has 11 amino acids. The CDR3 region is CASSLRYEQYF. The DNA for the CDR3 is TGTGCCAGCAGTTTGCGCTACGAGCAGTACTTC.

V is TRBV4-2 and J is TRBJ2-2; 11 nucleotides match TRBD2. The CDR3 has 17 amino acids. The germline V gene encodes CDR1 LGHNA and CDR2 YNFKEQ. After removal of 0 bases from V and 5 bases from J, the junction contained 5 bases not matched to a gene. The CDR3 region is CASSQEEGLAVTGELFF. The CDR3 DNA follows: TGTGCCAGCAGCCAAGAAGAGGGACTAGCGGTAACCGGGGAGCTGTTTTTT.

J is TRBJ2-5 and V is TRBV9; possible D gene TRBD1, 6 bases. The ends were cut back, 2 bases at V and 4 bases at J, with 9 bases in the middle. Germline V gene lookup returns CDR1 SGDLS and CDR2 YYNGEE. The CDR3 spans 13 residues. Here the CDR3 reads CASSVRQAETQYF. In nucleotides, the CDR3 is TGTGCCAGCAGCGTTCGACAGGCAGAGACCCAGTACTTC.

The chain is built from TRBV5-1 and TRBJ2-1; TRBD2 matches 12 bases. Germline V gene sequence: CDR1 SGHRS, CDR2 YFSETQ. This CDR3 is built from 16 residues. Trimming took 0 bases from V and 7 from J; bases not matched to a gene: 5. CDR3 in DNA: TGCGCCAGCAGCTTGGTTGGGACTAGCGGGCCTAATGAGCAGTTCTTC. This translates into CASSLVGTSGPNEQFF.

The chain uses TRBV5-6 and TRBJ2-1, with D possibly matching TRBD1 (5 bases). Trimming shortened V by 4 bases and J by 5 bases, and 16 bases separated the two germline ends. The V gene's germline CDR1 is SGHDT and CDR2 YYEEEE. This CDR3 comprises 15 residues. CDR3 nucleotide sequence: TGTGCCAGCAGCCTACCACTTACAGGTGACAATGAGCAGTTCTTC. Encoded protein: CASSLPLTGDNEQFF.

This clone was seen once. The gene calls are TRBV5-5 and TRBJ2-4; D gene ambiguous. Germline lookup yields CDR1 SGHKS and CDR2 YYEKEE (reference sequence). Trimming stripped 1 base from V and 12 bases from J, with 14 bases between. There are 13 residues in the CDR3. Written as DNA, the CDR3 is TGTGCCAGCAGCTTGTCTAATACACAGACTCAGTACTTC. Encoded protein: CASSLSNTQTQYF.

The chain is built from TRBV28 and TRBJ1-4; D ambiguous. The CDR3 runs 12 residues. Per germline, CDR1 MDHEN and CDR2 SYDVKM. V lost 7 bases and J lost 5, with 8 bases in between. The CDR3 spells CASTFRNEKLFF. CDR3 DNA sequence: TGTGCCAGCACCTTCCGGAATGAAAAACTGTTTTTT.

The chain is built from TRBV7-7 and TRBJ2-3; 8 nucleotides match TRBD2. The CDR3 covers 14 residues. V lost 5 bases, J lost 3 bases, and 4 bases stayed unmatched. Germline loops: CDR1 SSHAT, CDR2 FNYEAQ (reference sequence). The CDR3 DNA is TGTGCCAGCAGCCCGTTAGCGGGGACAGATACGCAGTATTTT. Protein: CASSPLAGTDTQYF.

This rearrangement joins TRBV4-1 to TRBJ2-1; 8 nucleotides align to TRBD1. The CDR3 is 16 residues long. Germline loops: CDR1 MGHRA, CDR2 YSYEKL. V gave up 3 bases and J gave up 5 bases; unmatched junction bases: 9. The CDR3 here is CASSQDRTGRNNEQFF. CDR3 bases: TGCGCCAGCAGCCAGGATCGGACAGGGCGGAACAATGAGCAGTTCTTC.

The chain's CDR3 is CASSQAVAGALADTQYF. In nucleotides, the CDR3 is TGCGCCAGCAGCCAAGCCGTAGCGGGAGCTCTCGCAGATACGCAGTATTTT. The chain recombines TRBV4-3 with TRBJ2-3, with 9 bases that match TRBD2. Trimming took 1 base from V and 4 from J; bases not matched to a gene: 9. Germline V lookup: CDR1 LGHNA, CDR2 YSLEER. The CDR3 length is 17 residues.

The CDR3 here is CASGRGDSGVYELFF. CDR3 DNA sequence: TGTGCCAGTGGACGGGGGGATTCAGGCGTTTACGAACTGTTTTTT. The chain recombines TRBV19 with TRBJ1-4; a weak D match, TRBD1 (5 bases). Germline V gene data show CDR1 as LNHDA and CDR2 as SQIVND (reference sequence). The germline V and J ends were trimmed by 8 bases and 12 bases, with 25 bases remaining between them. The CDR3 spans 15 residues.

DNA for the CDR3: TGCGCCAGCAGTCAATCGGGACTAGCGGGGCATAAGAAGTTCTTC. The encoded protein is CASSQSGLAGHKKFF. The gene calls are TRBV23-1 and TRBJ2-1; TRBD2 aligns across 13 bases. TRBV23-1 is given ORF status, its function remaining uncertain. V shed 0 bases and J 14 bases; nucleotides not matched to a gene: 7. The CDR3 totals 15 residues.

CDR3 amino acids: CASSIARMWGQGNQPQHF. The CDR3 nucleotides read TGTGCCAGTAGTATAGCCCGTATGTGGGGACAGGGCAATCAGCCCCAGCATTTT. This chain links TRBV19 with TRBJ1-5, with 8 bases aligning to TRBD1. The V gene end was trimmed by 1 base and the J gene end by 2 bases; junction bases not matched to a gene: 10. Germline assignment: CDR1 LNHDA and CDR2 SQIVND (reference sequence). The CDR3 sequence is 18 residues long.

The DNA of the CDR3 is TGTGCCAGTAGTACCCAGACAGAGGATCAGCCCCAGCATTTT. Protein: CASSTQTEDQPQHF. The chain couples TRBV19 to TRBJ1-5, with TRBD1 as a possible D gene (5 bases). Trimming left V 4 bases short and J 5 bases short, with 12 bases between. This CDR3 contains 14 residues. Germline CDR1 and CDR2: LNHDA and SQIVND (reference sequence).

The J gene is TRBJ1-2, the V gene TRBV5-4; 7 positions match TRBD1. Germline V lookup: CDR1 SGHNT, CDR2 YYREEE (reference sequence). This CDR3 is 13 amino acids long. With V trimmed by 4 bases and J by 8 bases, 8 bases remained unmatched. Written as DNA, the CDR3 is TGTGCCAGCAGCCCAAACAGGGGCAGAGGCTACACCTTC. This sequence encodes CASSPNRGRGYTF. The complete variable domain, with remaining parts taken from reference TRBV5-4 and TRBJ1-2, reads ETGVTQSPTHLIKTRGQQVTLRCSSQSGHNTVSWYQQALGQGPQFIFQYYREEENGRGNFPPRFSGLQFPNYSSELNVNALELDDSALYLCASSPNRGRGYTFGSGTRLTVV.

This clone appeared once. CDR3 amino acids: CASSSRVMGNTGELFF. The CDR3 DNA is TGTGCCAGCAGCAGCAGGGTTATGGGGAACACCGGGGAGCTGTTTTTT. The chain carries TRBV21-1 and TRBJ2-2; the table names TRBD1, a call not compared with the DNA. TRBV21-1 is a recognized pseudogene. The CDR3 covers 16 residues.

J is TRBJ1-5 and V is TRBV7-8; 8 bases map to TRBD1. The CDR3 is 16 amino acids. V lost 1 base, J lost 11 bases, and 13 bases stayed unmatched. CDR1 is SGHVS, CDR2 FQNEAQ, per germline. Written as DNA, the CDR3 is TGTGCCAGCAGCTTAGGGGATGCAGGGGGCTTGATAGCCCAGCATTTT. Its translation is CASSLGDAGGLIAQHF.

V is TRBV30 and J is TRBJ1-4; maybe TRBD1 (6 bases). The V end was cut by 3 bases, the J end by 10 bases, with 12 bases between. The CDR3 totals 12 residues. The germline gives CDR1 GTSNPN, CDR2 SVGIG (reference sequence). CDR3 sequence reads: CAWSQRGGKLFF. DNA for the CDR3: TGTGCCTGGAGCCAGAGGGGGGGAAAACTGTTTTTT.

The chain combines TRBV19 with TRBJ1-1; the D gene is possibly TRBD1 (5 bases). V lost 5 bases and J lost 5, with 21 bases in between. Germline V gene data show CDR1 as LNHDA and CDR2 as SQIVND (reference sequence). This CDR3 region has 16 residues. CDR3 sequence: CASSAPGPLEGTEAFF. CDR3 DNA: TGTGCCAGTAGTGCCCCGGGACCCCTGGAGGGAACTGAAGCTTTCTTT.

V and J are TRBV9 and TRBJ1-4; TRBD1 agrees at 11 bases. V dropped 4 bases and J dropped 7; count of bases not matched to a gene: 6. Germline V gives CDR1 SGDLS, CDR2 YYNGEE. This CDR3 is built from 15 residues. This chain's CDR3 is CASSSTGTGGEKLFF. The CDR3 nucleotides are TGTGCCAGCAGCTCGACCGGGACAGGGGGTGAAAAACTGTTTTTT.

This sequence joins TRBV11-2 and TRBJ2-3; D not resolved. CDR1 is SGHAT and CDR2 is FQNNGV in the germline V gene. V lost 2 bases and J 0 bases, leaving 9 bases between the germline ends. The CDR3 is 15 residues long. The CDR3 reads CASSLRSASTDTQYF. The CDR3 region has the DNA TGTGCCAGCAGCTTAAGAAGCGCTAGCACAGATACGCAGTATTTT.

The rearrangement joins TRBV5-6 to TRBJ2-2, with 7 bases matching TRBD1. The CDR3 length is 16 residues. Germline CDR1 is SGHDT and CDR2 is YYEEEE. V dropped 4 bases and J dropped 3; count of bases not matched to a gene: 9. The CDR3 is CASSLGGLDYTGELFF. The CDR3 DNA reads as TGTGCCAGCAGCCTAGGGGGCCTCGACTACACCGGGGAGCTGTTTTTT.

The chain recombines TRBV18 with TRBJ2-7; tentative D call: TRBD1 (5 bases). Trimming shortened V by 3 bases and J by 2 bases, and 17 bases separated the two germline ends. CDR3 length: 16 amino acids. CDR1 and CDR2 from the germline V gene are KGHSH and LQKENI. The CDR3 sequence is CASSPNDQGKAYEQYF. The DNA for the CDR3 is TGTGCCAGCTCACCGAACGACCAGGGCAAAGCCTACGAGCAGTACTTC.

This sequence joins TRBV11-1 and TRBJ2-7; TRBD1 matches 8 bases. Germline V gene data show CDR1 as SGHAT and CDR2 as FQDESV (reference sequence). Trimming cost V 1 base and J 6 bases; bases outside gene matches: 5. The CDR3 has 14 residues. CDR3 nucleotides: TGTGCCAGCAGCTTAGTCTCAGGGGGCGGCGAGCAGTACTTC. Its protein product is CASSLVSGGGEQYF.

The chain carries TRBV30 and TRBJ1-2, with 7 bases identical to TRBD1. CDR1 and CDR2 (germline): GTSNPN, SVGIG (reference sequence). The CDR3 consists of 13 residues. The V segment lost 4 bases and the J segment 4 bases; nucleotides outside the gene matches: 6. CDR3 DNA: TGTGCCTGGAATCGACAGGGAGGCTATGGCTACACCTTC. Its translation is CAWNRQGGYGYTF.

This chain joins TRBV11-3 and TRBJ2-3; TRBD2 is a possible D gene (5 bases). V shed 4 bases and J shed 3 bases, with 14 bases lying between them. This CDR3 contains 15 residues. Germline CDR1 and CDR2: SGHNT and YENEEA. The CDR3 bases are TGTGCCAGCAGCTCCGGTCCTCGACTAACAGATACGCAGTATTTT. The encoded protein is CASSSGPRLTDTQYF.

There are a few counts of this clone. J is TRBJ1-2 and V is TRBV29-1; D unclear. CDR1 and CDR2 (germline): SQVTM, ANQGSEA. Trimming removed 7 bases from V and 4 bases from J, with 16 bases in between. CDR3 length: 13 residues. The CDR3 DNA follows: TGCAGCGCCTTCTTGACTAACTCCTATGGCTACACCTTC. It encodes CSAFLTNSYGYTF. The entire variable domain, with the rest obtained from reference TRBV29-1 and TRBJ1-2, is as follows: SAVISQKPSRDICQRGTSLTIQCQVDSQVTMMFWYRQQPGQSLTLIATANQGSEATYESGFVIDKFPISRPNLTFSTLTVSNMSPEDSSIYLCSAFLTNSYGYTFGSGTRLTVV.

The rearrangement joins TRBV9 to TRBJ2-5; TRBD1 matches at 7 bases. The V and J ends lost 0 bases and 1 base, in that order; junction bases with no gene match: 6. This CDR3 spans 16 amino acids. The V gene's germline CDR1 is SGDLS and CDR2 YYNGEE. The CDR3 spells CASSVAHDRAQETQYF. The CDR3 nucleotides read TGTGCCAGCAGCGTAGCGCACGACAGGGCCCAAGAGACCCAGTACTTC.